The rows below give T cell receptor beta chains drawn from one sample of a study of blood T cells in healthy people across ages. TCRdb recomputed calls from the 5' RACE reads with MiXCR, one row per CDR3 protein. The sample has more than 500,000 distinct CDR3 sequences, approximately 27% seen once. The sequencing sample was made of blood. These receptors came from a woman aged 70-85 years in good health. CDR3s include the opening cysteine and the closing phenylalanine or tryptophan. D genes are given only for firm matches. Only some rows state a clone size, as once, few, many or a class for expanded clones.

size | D | J | V | length | CDR3 | DNA
NA | TRBD2 | TRBJ2-3 | TRBV29-1 | 14 | CSVVVLTSRDTQYF | TGCAGCGTTGTAGTCCTGACTAGCAGAGATACGCAGTATTTT
NA | NA | TRBJ2-5 | TRBV20-1 | 15 | CSALLGAGAKETQYF | TGCAGTGCCCTCTTAGGGGCAGGGGCTAAAGAGACCCAGTACTTC
few | NA | TRBJ1-1 | TRBV9 | 13 | CASSGGRGTEAFF | TGTGCCAGCAGCGGGGGTCGGGGCACTGAAGCTTTCTTT
NA | NA | TRBJ1-1 | TRBV15 | 19 | CATSRDRGPAGGWSTEAFF | TGTGCCACCAGCAGAGATAGGGGACCGGCGGGGGGTTGGAGCACTGAAGCTTTCTTT
NA | TRBD1 | TRBJ1-4 | TRBV7-9 | 17 | CASSLYTGLHRGEKLFF | TGTGCCAGCAGCTTATACACCGGGCTTCACAGGGGCGAAAAACTGTTTTTT
NA | NA | TRBJ2-2 | TRBV7-9 | 15 | CASSSKLGTRGELFF | TGTGCCAGCAGCTCCAAGTTGGGGACCCGCGGGGAGCTGTTTTTT
NA | TRBD2 | TRBJ2-3 | TRBV20-1 | 16 | CSAPPQLAERTDTQYF | TGCAGTGCACCACCCCAGCTAGCGGAACGCACAGATACGCAGTATTTT
NA | NA | TRBJ2-1 | TRBV6-5 | 11 | CAGSANNEQFF | TGTGCCGGCAGTGCGAACAATGAGCAGTTCTTC
NA | NA | TRBJ2-1 | TRBV20-1 | 14 | CSARDSRRDSEQFF | TGCAGTGCTAGAGATTCGCGGAGAGACAGTGAGCAGTTCTTC
NA | NA | TRBJ1-2 | TRBV4-1 | 14 | CASSQDGQYYGYTF | TGCGCCAGCAGCCAAGATGGACAGTACTATGGCTACACCTTC
few | NA | TRBJ2-5 | TRBV7-2 | 14 | CASSPGGWVETQYF | TGTGCCAGCAGCCCAGGAGGTTGGGTGGAGACCCAGTACTTC
few | TRBD1 | TRBJ2-7 | TRBV27 | 15 | CASRSVTGVSYEQYF | TGTGCCAGCAGATCCGTCACAGGGGTCTCCTACGAGCAGTACTTC
few | TRBD1 | TRBJ2-1 | TRBV20-1 | 18 | CSARDLVRDRLKGDEQFF | TGCAGTGCTAGAGATCTAGTTCGGGACAGGCTGAAAGGGGATGAGCAGTTCTTC
few | TRBD1 | TRBJ1-2 | TRBV7-2 | 15 | CASSLGTGINYGYTF | TGTGCCAGCAGCTTAGGGACAGGGATTAACTATGGCTACACCTTC
NA | TRBD1 | TRBJ1-4 | TRBV5-1 | 16 | CASSNGQGATNEKLFF | TGCGCCAGCAGCAACGGACAGGGGGCGACTAATGAAAAACTGTTTTTT
NA | NA | TRBJ2-5 | TRBV3-1 | 14 | CASSQGHPQETQYF | TGTGCCAGCAGCCAGGGACACCCACAAGAGACCCAGTACTTC
few | TRBD1 | TRBJ1-1 | TRBV5-1 | 14 | CASSRDRPNTEAFF | TGCGCCAGCAGCAGGGACAGGCCGAACACTGAAGCTTTCTTT
NA | NA | TRBJ2-1 | TRBV5-6 | 17 | CASSFFGTFPLGNEQFF | TGTGCCAGCAGCTTCTTCGGGACTTTCCCCCTAGGGAATGAGCAGTTCTTC
NA | TRBD2 | TRBJ2-1 | TRBV12-5 | 19 | CASKSRLAGGPRSYNEQFF | TGTGCTAGTAAGAGTAGGCTAGCGGGGGGTCCCCGATCCTACAATGAGCAGTTCTTC
many | TRBD2 | TRBJ2-7 | TRBV7-2 | 15 | CASSVSGGGYYEQYF | TGTGCCAGCAGCGTAAGCGGGGGGGGTTACTACGAGCAGTACTTC
few | NA | TRBJ2-7 | TRBV20-1 | 11 | CSATGSYEQYF | TGCAGTGCTACAGGGAGCTACGAGCAGTACTTC
NA | NA | TRBJ2-5 | TRBV5-1 | 14 | CASSSGSPTETQYF | TGCGCCAGCAGCTCCGGTAGTCCCACAGAGACCCAGTACTTC
NA | NA | TRBJ2-3 | TRBV2 | 16 | CASSPRGGYSTDTQYF | TGTGCCAGCAGCCCGAGGGGGGGGTATAGCACAGATACGCAGTATTTT
few | TRBD2 | TRBJ2-3 | TRBV7-8 | 16 | CASSMSLAGGSDTQYF | TGTGCCAGCAGCATGAGTTTGGCGGGGGGATCAGATACGCAGTATTTT
few | NA | TRBJ2-3 | TRBV29-1 | 13 | CSVGGSLTDTQYF | TGCAGCGTTGGGGGATCGCTCACAGATACGCAGTATTTT
few | NA | TRBJ2-2 | TRBV24-1 | 12 | CATSRGTGELFF | TGTGCCACCAGTAGGGGGACCGGGGAGCTGTTTTTT
once | NA | TRBJ2-2 | TRBV6-6 | 14 | CASSLSWADGELFF | TGTGCCAGCAGCCTGTCGTGGGCTGACGGGGAGCTGTTTTTT
few | NA | TRBJ2-2 | TRBV11-1 | 13 | CASSGGLTGELFF | TGTGCCAGCAGCGGGGGGTTGACCGGGGAGCTGTTTTTT
NA | NA | TRBJ2-1 | TRBV29-1 | 10 | CSVEVYGKFF | TGCAGCGTTGAAGTTTACGGGAAGTTCTTC
NA | TRBD1 | TRBJ2-1 | TRBV6-5 | 15 | CASSLGQGPFNEQFF | TGTGCCAGCAGTTTGGGACAGGGGCCCTTCAATGAGCAGTTCTTC
few | TRBD1 | TRBJ1-1 | TRBV5-1 | 14 | CASTLDRGNTEAFF | TGCGCCAGCACCCTCGACAGGGGGAACACTGAAGCTTTCTTT
many | NA | TRBJ2-5 | TRBV5-1 | 15 | CASTRGGQIGETQYF | TGCGCCAGCACCCGCGGGGGACAAATCGGGGAGACCCAGTACTTC
NA | TRBD1 | TRBJ1-2 | TRBV20-1 | 14 | CSATGTVENYGYTF | TGCAGTGCTACCGGGACAGTCGAGAACTATGGCTACACCTTC
few | TRBD2 | TRBJ2-3 | TRBV11-2 | 16 | CASSLGAAGGTDTQYF | TGTGCCAGCAGCTTAGGAGCAGCGGGGGGCACAGATACGCAGTATTTT
NA | NA | TRBJ2-1 | TRBV11-2 | 14 | CASSSGTVYNEQFF | TGTGCCAGCAGTTCCGGGACGGTATACAATGAGCAGTTCTTC
NA | TRBD2 | TRBJ2-3 | TRBV4-3 | 17 | CASSPYRTSGSTDTQYF | TGCGCCAGCAGCCCGTATAGGACTAGCGGGTCAACAGATACGCAGTATTTT
NA | NA | TRBJ1-2 | TRBV30 | 15 | CAWSVLFTPSWGYTF | TGTGCCTGGAGTGTACTTTTTACCCCGAGCTGGGGCTACACCTTC
NA | TRBD2 | TRBJ2-1 | TRBV3-1 | 13 | CASSRGGGNEQFF | TGTGCCAGCAGCCGGGGGGGTGGCAATGAGCAGTTCTTC
NA | TRBD1 | TRBJ2-7 | TRBV28 | 13 | CASSGGQSYEQYF | TGTGCCAGCAGTGGGGGACAGTCCTACGAGCAGTACTTC
NA | TRBD1 | TRBJ1-1 | TRBV20-1 | 15 | CSARDLDRAVGEAFF | TGCAGTGCTAGAGATCTCGACAGGGCTGTGGGTGAAGCTTTCTTT
NA | NA | TRBJ2-3 | TRBV4-3 | 14 | CATSRGTSTDTQYF | TGCGCCACCAGCCGGGGAACTAGCACAGATACGCAGTATTTT
few | NA | TRBJ2-2 | TRBV6-2/TRBV6-3 | 11 | CASRDPGELFF | TGTGCCAGCAGGGACCCCGGGGAGCTGTTTTTT
NA | NA | TRBJ1-1 | TRBV29-1 | 14 | CSVRRSLGNTEAFF | TGCAGCGTTCGCCGCAGCTTGGGGAACACTGAAGCTTTCTTT
NA | NA | TRBJ2-1 | TRBV20-1 | 14 | CSASSQERHNEQFF | TGCAGCGCTAGTTCCCAGGAGAGGCACAATGAGCAGTTCTTC
few | NA | TRBJ2-2 | TRBV4-3 | 14 | CASARVAEAGELFF | TGCGCCAGCGCCAGGGTAGCGGAAGCCGGGGAGCTGTTTTTT
few | NA | TRBJ2-1 | TRBV20-1 | 12 | CSARIRVGEQFF | TGCAGTGCTAGAATTCGGGTAGGTGAGCAGTTCTTC
NA | TRBD1 | TRBJ2-5 | TRBV20-1 | 19 | CSARDSKVPAGGFGETQYF | TGCAGTGCTAGAGACTCAAAGGTTCCCGCAGGGGGTTTTGGGGAGACCCAGTACTTC
NA | NA | TRBJ2-7 | TRBV9 | 12 | CASSINNYEQYF | TGTGCCAGCAGCATTAACAACTACGAGCAGTACTTC
NA | NA | TRBJ2-7 | TRBV18 | 13 | CASSMSGAYEQYF | TGTGCCAGCTCAATGTCGGGAGCCTACGAGCAGTACTTC
few | TRBD1 | TRBJ1-5 | TRBV20-1 | 13 | CSAAQGGNQPQHF | TGCAGTGCTGCTCAGGGGGGAAACCAGCCCCAGCATTTT
NA | TRBD1 | TRBJ1-5 | TRBV2 | 15 | CASRWDSRSNQPQHF | TGTGCCAGCAGATGGGACAGTCGAAGCAATCAGCCCCAGCATTTT
NA | TRBD1 | TRBJ1-1 | TRBV29-1 | 14 | CSVTIPGTGSVAFF | TGCAGCGTAACGATCCCCGGGACAGGTTCGGTAGCTTTCTTT
NA | TRBD2 | TRBJ2-5 | TRBV7-2 | 17 | CASSPWTSGDPRETQYF | TGTGCCAGCAGCCCTTGGACTAGCGGGGACCCCAGGGAGACCCAGTACTTC
few | NA | TRBJ2-2 | TRBV5-1 | 15 | CASSFLRRNTGELFF | TGCGCCAGCAGCTTTCTTAGGAGGAACACCGGGGAGCTGTTTTTT